This TCR beta chain was recorded in a study of T cells in Graves' hyperthyroidism and ophthalmopathy. Clinicians diagnosed patients from clinical symptoms, serum thyroxine and TRAb, thyroid ultrasound and orbital computed tomography. RNA transcripts yielded amplified TCR beta CDR3 regions. TCR CDR3 regions were first amplified by RT-PCR with HTBI primers. TCRdb reprocessed the multiplex PCR reads with MiXCR, giving one entry per CDR3 protein. Of about 500,000 distinct CDR3 sequences in the sample, 16% were seen once. The CDR3 sequence is 17 residues long. Germline V lookup: CDR1 KGHDR, CDR2 SFDVKD. V gave up 1 base and J gave up 2 bases, with 11 bases separating them.

The sequence derives from a woman aged 18-29 years with Graves' hyperthyroidism. V and J are TRBV24-1 and TRBJ2-6, with unresolved D. The sequencing sample was made of blood. CDR3 protein: CATSDFPSPTGANVLTF. The CDR3 bases are TGTGCCACCAGTGATTTTCCGTCCCCCACTGGGGCCAACGTCCTGACTTTC.